The clone carrying this T cell receptor (beta chain) was observed a handful of times. This entry comes from a study of shared clonotypes between healthy human individuals. Only in-frame clones appear in the TCRdb table, and some are missing; sequencing was by immunoSEQ multiplex PCR. The sample holds more than 2 million clones; 90% to 96% are singletons and the top ten take 0.1% to 0.15%. The V and J ends lost 3 bases and 2 bases respectively, with 8 bases between them. Looked up from germline, CDR1 is MDHEN and CDR2 is SYDVKM. CDR3 length: 15 residues. This sequence joins TRBV28 and TRBJ2-6, with D perhaps TRBD1 (5 bases). The specimen was naive CD4+ T cells sorted from blood. Subset here: CD45RA+ positively selected. This TCR was sampled from a man in his late teens or twenties in good health. CDR3 nucleotide sequence: TGTGCCAGCAGTTTTCAAGGGGCTGGGGCCAACGTCCTGACTTTC. This gives the protein CASSFQGAGANVLTF.